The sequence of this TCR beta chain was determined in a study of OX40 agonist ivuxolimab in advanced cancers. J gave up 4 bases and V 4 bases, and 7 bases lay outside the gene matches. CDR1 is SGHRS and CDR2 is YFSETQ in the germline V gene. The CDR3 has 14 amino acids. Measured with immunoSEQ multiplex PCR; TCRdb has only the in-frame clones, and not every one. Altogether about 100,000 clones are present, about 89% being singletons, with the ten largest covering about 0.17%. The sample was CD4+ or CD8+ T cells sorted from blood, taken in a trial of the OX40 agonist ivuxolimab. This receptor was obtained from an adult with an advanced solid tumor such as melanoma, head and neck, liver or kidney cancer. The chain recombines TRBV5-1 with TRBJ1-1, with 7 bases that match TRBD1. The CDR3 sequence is CASSQRQGGTEAFF. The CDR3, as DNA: TGCGCCAGCAGCCAAAGACAGGGCGGCACTGAAGCTTTCTTT.